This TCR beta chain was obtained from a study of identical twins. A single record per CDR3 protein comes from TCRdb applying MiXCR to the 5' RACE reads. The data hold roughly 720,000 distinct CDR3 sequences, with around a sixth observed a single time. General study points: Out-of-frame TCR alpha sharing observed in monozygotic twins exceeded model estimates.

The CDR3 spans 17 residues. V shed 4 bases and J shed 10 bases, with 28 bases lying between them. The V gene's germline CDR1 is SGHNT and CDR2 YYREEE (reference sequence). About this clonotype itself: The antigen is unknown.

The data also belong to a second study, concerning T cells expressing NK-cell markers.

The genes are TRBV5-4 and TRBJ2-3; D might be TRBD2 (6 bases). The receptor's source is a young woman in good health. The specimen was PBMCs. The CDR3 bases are TGTGCCAGCAGCGGATTCCCAAAGGGTAGCGGCCTGGCTGCGCAGTATTTT. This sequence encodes CASSGFPKGSGLAAQYF.